The clone carrying this TCR beta chain came up once. This record comes from a study of blood T cell repertoires in COVID-19. At the level of the study: Donors in the United States, Italy and Spain gave samples during acute or convalescent COVID-19.

The CDR3 covers 17 residues. Germline V lookup: CDR1 SGHRS, CDR2 YFSETQ. Trimming removed 6 bases at V and 1 base at J, with 19 bases between. Original analysis: Amplified reference gene primers provided the basis for estimating nucleated cell counts. Sequencing used immunoSEQ multiplex PCR; TCRdb keeps in-frame clones, though not all of them. V and J calls and clone size follow that table, whereas D and trimming were derived from the DNA. This sample has roughly 200,000 clones, with about 77% found just once. The genes are TRBV5-1 and TRBJ2-2; D is possibly TRBD1 (6 bases). The sample comprised peripheral blood. This sequence originates from a woman older than 75 with active or convalescent COVID-19. The DNA of the CDR3 is TGCGCCAGCACCCCCTCAGGACAGCTACTGAACACCGGGGAGCTGTTTTTT. It translates to CASTPSGQLLNTGELFF.